This is a list of T cell receptor beta chains from one sample in a study of metastatic and nonmetastatic thyroid tumors. TCRdb redid the clone calls on the PCR reads using MiXCR. Seen here are 25,000 to 35,000 clones, 15% to 20% observed once, and the top ten hold about 5%. The sequenced sample was blood. These receptors came from a female donor with papillary thyroid cancer or a benign thyroid nodule (not recorded which). Some clones in this sample may be carry-over from other donors' samples. Both conserved end residues are part of each CDR3. D genes are given only for firm matches. Some rows mark clone size as missing; the rest say once, few, many or name a class of expanded clone.

d_gene	j_gene	v_gene	abundance	CDR3nt	CDR3aa
-	TRBJ2-2	TRBV12-3/TRBV12-4	many	TGTGCCAGCAGTCCCCCGTTTCCAGAAACCGGGGAGCTGTTTTTT	CASSPPFPETGELFF
TRBD1	TRBJ2-1	TRBV19	many	TGTGCCACCCATCCGACAGGGGGTTTTTTTAATGAGCAGTTCTTC	CATHPTGGFFNEQFF
-	TRBJ2-2	TRBV4-1	many	TGCGCCAGCAGCCAAGAACGGGTCGGGGAGCTGTTTTTT	CASSQERVGELFF
-	TRBJ1-4	TRBV24-1	many	TGTGCCACCAGTGGAAACAGTGGAGATTCTGAAAAACTGTTTTTT	CATSGNSGDSEKLFF
-	TRBJ1-2	TRBV7-2	many	TGTGCCAGCAGCCCCGTCCGGGGTGAGGGCTATGGCTACACCTTC	CASSPVRGEGYGYTF
TRBD2	TRBJ2-1	TRBV12-3/TRBV12-4	many	TGTGCCAGCAGTTTGCTGACTAGCGGGAGGGACTACAATGAGCAGTTCTTC	CASSLLTSGRDYNEQFF
-	TRBJ2-2	TRBV6-1	few	TGTGCCAGCAGTGGGATCGCTGGCGGCGACACCGGGGAGCTGTTTTTT	CASSGIAGGDTGELFF
TRBD1	TRBJ2-7	TRBV19	many	TGTGCCAGTAGTTCCTCGGGACAGGGTCGCTACGAGCAGTACTTC	CASSSSGQGRYEQYF
-	TRBJ2-1	TRBV5-1	many	TGCGCCAGCAGATTGGACAGCCTGGATGAGCAGTTCTTC	CASRLDSLDEQFF
-	TRBJ1-4	TRBV5-1	-	TGCGCCAGCAGCTTGGCCGTAGCAGGTGTTAATGAAAAACTGTTTTTT	CASSLAVAGVNEKLFF
-	TRBJ1-2	TRBV5-1	many	TGCGCCAGCAGCTTAGGACACACTAACTATGGCTACACCTTC	CASSLGHTNYGYTF
TRBD2	TRBJ2-5	TRBV11-2	many	TGTGCCAGCAGCTTACCGCTAGCGGGGGTGGAGACCCAGTACTTC	CASSLPLAGVETQYF
TRBD2	TRBJ2-1	TRBV20-1	many	TGCAGTGCCTCGGGACTAGCGGGAGACAATGAGCAGTTCTTC	CSASGLAGDNEQFF
-	TRBJ2-7	TRBV15	many	TGTGCCACCAGCAGAGACGGGACGCTATACGAGCAGTACTTC	CATSRDGTLYEQYF
-	TRBJ2-3	TRBV6-2/TRBV6-3	medium-sized	TGTGCCAGCAGTTACTCGTCCAGCGAGGAGTTCACAGATACGCAGTATTTT	CASSYSSSEEFTDTQYF
TRBD1	TRBJ1-5	TRBV5-1	many	TGCGCCAGCAGCCATGGGACAGGGAGCAATCAGCCCCAGCATTTT	CASSHGTGSNQPQHF
-	TRBJ2-7	TRBV6-1	few	TGTGCCAGCAGTGATAGGGCGGCCTACGAGCAGTACTTC	CASSDRAAYEQYF
-	TRBJ1-2	TRBV3-1	many	TGTGCCAGCAGCCCCCAGGGGATCTCCTATGGCTACACCTTC	CASSPQGISYGYTF
TRBD1	TRBJ1-1	TRBV7-8	many	TGTGCCAGCAGCAAGTACCGGGACAGGGGGCCCACTGAAGCTTTCTTT	CASSKYRDRGPTEAFF
-	TRBJ2-7	TRBV7-2	many	TGTGCCAGCAGCTTAGGGGTATCCTACGAGCAGTACTTC	CASSLGVSYEQYF
-	TRBJ1-6	TRBV7-2	many	TGTGCCAGCAGCTTATCGGGACGGAGTAATTCACCCCTCCACTTT	CASSLSGRSNSPLHF
TRBD1	TRBJ2-1	TRBV27	many	TGTGCCAGCAGTCGAATGGACAGGGTCGGCAATGAACAGTTCTTC	CASSRMDRVGNEQFF
-	TRBJ2-3	TRBV28	many	TGTGCCAGCAGTTTGGGGGTTGCCGCAGATACGCAGTATTTT	CASSLGVAADTQYF
-	TRBJ2-1	TRBV20-1	many	TGCAGTGCTAGCATTGGACTCGTAACCTACAATGAGCAGTTCTTC	CSASIGLVTYNEQFF
-	TRBJ2-1	TRBV28	many	TGTGCCAGCGAACTGACTGATGAGTCCCGTGAGCAGTTCTTC	CASELTDESREQFF
TRBD2	TRBJ2-3	TRBV4-2	many	TGTGCCAGCAGCCAAGAACTAGCGGGGGGCACAGATACGCAGTATTTT	CASSQELAGGTDTQYF
TRBD2	TRBJ2-5	TRBV7-2	many	TGTGCCAGCAGCTTCGGGCGGGGGAGGGAGACCCAGTACTTC	CASSFGRGRETQYF
-	TRBJ2-1	TRBV12-3/TRBV12-4	many	TGTGCCAGCAGCCCAGAGAGGAGTACCTACAATGAGCAGTTCTTC	CASSPERSTYNEQFF
-	TRBJ1-6	TRBV4-1	many	TGCGCCAGCAGCCAAGAAATGTTGGGGTTGGCGAGGCGGGATTCACCCCTCCACTTT	CASSQEMLGLARRDSPLHF
-	TRBJ1-4	TRBV20-1	many	TGCAGTGCTCCAAAAATTCGGGATGAAAAACTGTTTTTT	CSAPKIRDEKLFF
TRBD2	TRBJ2-1	TRBV11-3	many	TGTGCCAGCAGTGGACCCCCGAGCGGGAGTGGCAATGAGCAGTTCTTC	CASSGPPSGSGNEQFF
-	TRBJ2-1	TRBV6-4	-	TGTGCCAGCAGTGACTCAGGCTGTGGCAATGAGCAGTTCTTC	CASSDSGCGNEQFF
-	TRBJ1-5	TRBV19	many	TGTGCCAGTATTAGAGGGGGGGGCAATCAGCCCCAGCATTTT	CASIRGGGNQPQHF
-	TRBJ1-6	TRBV7-9	many	TGTGCCAGCAGCTTAGGGAATTCACCCCTCCACTTT	CASSLGNSPLHF
TRBD2	TRBJ2-1	TRBV12-3/TRBV12-4	few	TGTGCCAGCATTTTAATTGCGGGGGTGCATCAGTTCTTC	CASILIAGVHQFF
-	TRBJ2-2	TRBV6-1	-	TGTGCCAGCAGTATGGTGAGGACCGGGGAGCTGTTTTTT	CASSMVRTGELFF
-	TRBJ2-7	TRBV28	many	TGTGCCAGCAGTTATAATTCTTCTCCCTACGAGCAGTACTTC	CASSYNSSPYEQYF
TRBD2	TRBJ2-2	TRBV4-1	many	TGCGCCAGCAGCCCCCGCGGCAGGGAGGGCGGGGAGCTGTTTTTT	CASSPRGREGGELFF
-	TRBJ2-1	TRBV7-3	-	TGTGCCAGCAGCTTAATGGCAGTGGAACACAATGAGCAGTTCTTC	CASSLMAVEHNEQFF
-	TRBJ1-3	TRBV5-1	many	TGCGCCAGCAGCTTGGTCGGGAACACCATATATTTT	CASSLVGNTIYF
TRBD1	TRBJ2-3	TRBV6-1	medium-sized	TGTGCCAGCAGTGAGCTGACAGGGGGCACAGATACGCAGTATTTT	CASSELTGGTDTQYF
-	TRBJ2-3	TRBV20-1	-	TGCAGTGCTAGTAGCCTTTCTAGCACAGATACGCAGTATTTT	CSASSLSSTDTQYF
-	TRBJ2-3	TRBV4-3	-	TGCGCCAGCAGCCAAGTTCTACTGGACAGCGGCACAGATACACAGTATTTT	CASSQVLLDSGTDTQYF
-	TRBJ1-6	TRBV27	many	TGTGCCAGCAGAGTACAGGGTTATAATTCACCCCTCCACTTT	CASRVQGYNSPLHF
-	TRBJ1-2	TRBV20-1	many	TGCAGTGCTAGTGGGGGACAAGAAGCCACGCGATATGGCTACACCTTC	CSASGGQEATRYGYTF
-	TRBJ1-2	TRBV6-5	-	TGTGCCAGCAGTTACGCCCAGAATGATTACTATGGCTACACCTTC	CASSYAQNDYYGYTF
-	TRBJ1-1	TRBV7-6	-	TGTGCCAGCAGCTTAGCGGGGGGGATGAACACTGAAGCTTTCTTT	CASSLAGGMNTEAFF
-	TRBJ1-4	TRBV6-6	many	TGTGCCAGCAGTTACGGTAGACAGGTTGCAACTAATGAAAAACTGTTTTTT	CASSYGRQVATNEKLFF
TRBD1	TRBJ2-4	TRBV29-1	-	TGCAGCGTTGAGGACAGGGGGGACATTCAGTACTTC	CSVEDRGDIQYF
-	TRBJ2-7	TRBV18	many	TGTGCCAGCTCACCCGAGTCGTCCTACGAGCAGTACTTC	CASSPESSYEQYF
-	TRBJ1-5	TRBV12-3/TRBV12-4	many	TGTGCCAGCAGTTTCCGCATGGGGTCTCCGCCCCAGCATTTT	CASSFRMGSPPQHF